This is a list of T cell receptor beta chains from one sample in a study of blood T cell repertoires in COVID-19. TCRdb's copy holds only in-frame clones and misses some; the assay was immunoSEQ multiplex PCR. The table lists over 85,000 clones, about four fifths of them singletons. The material sequenced was peripheral blood. The receptors were sampled from a human donor in a cohort sampled during active COVID-19. Both conserved end residues are part of each CDR3. A D gene is named only where the DNA matches it firmly. Expanded clones are given a class, and other clones once, few, many or no size at all.

TRBD1 TRBJ1-2 TRBV6-5 - CATRDRGLGGYTF TGTGCCACTCGGGACAGGGGGCTCGGTGGCTACACCTTC
- TRBJ2-5 TRBV11-3 - CASSPGPGGRQETQYF TGTGCCAGCAGCCCAGGACCAGGGGGGCGACAAGAGACCCAGTACTTC
- TRBJ2-2 TRBV5-1 - CASSRLALNTGELFF TGCGCCAGCAGCCGCCTAGCGCTAAACACCGGGGAGCTGTTTTTT
TRBD1 TRBJ1-1 TRBV6-1 - CASSERTGLESTEAFF TGTGCCAGCAGTGAACGGACAGGGTTGGAGTCCACTGAAGCTTTCTTT
TRBD1 TRBJ1-2 TRBV10-3 - CAISTGTDPFNYGYTF TGTGCCATCAGTACCGGGACAGACCCCTTTAACTATGGCTACACCTTC
TRBD1 TRBJ2-7 TRBV19 few CASSTLYQGAGYEQYF TGTGCCAGTAGTACGCTATACCAGGGGGCCGGCTACGAGCAGTACTTC
- TRBJ2-1 TRBV18 once CASSPEGTYNEQFF TGTGCCAGCTCACCTGAGGGCACCTACAATGAGCAGTTCTTC
- TRBJ2-7 TRBV2 - CASTEKRRYEQYF TGTGCCAGCACCGAAAAAAGGAGGTACGAGCAGTACTTC
- TRBJ1-1 TRBV6-6 - CASRPNTAGTEAFF TGTGCCAGCAGACCCAATACCGCCGGCACTGAAGCTTTCTTT
TRBD2 TRBJ2-3 TRBV7-9 - CASSSPRGSGRSADTQYF TGTGCCAGCAGCTCCCCCCGGGGTAGCGGGAGGTCTGCAGATACGCAGTATTTT
- TRBJ2-1 TRBV2 - CASSDRDTSYNEQFF TGTGCCAGCAGTGATCGGGACACCTCCTACAATGAGCAGTTCTTC
- TRBJ1-5 TRBV5-8 - CASSRAGAGNQPQHF TGTGCCAGCAGCCGCGCGGGGGCTGGCAATCAGCCCCAGCATTTT
- TRBJ1-4 TRBV9 - CASSVGPASGEKLFF TGTGCCAGCAGCGTAGGGCCCGCAAGTGGTGAAAAACTGTTTTTT
- TRBJ1-5 TRBV27 - CASKTGFGPTSNQPQHF TGTGCCAGCAAGACAGGCTTCGGCCCCACGAGCAATCAGCCCCAGCATTTT
TRBD1 TRBJ2-3 TRBV13 - CASSSKTGTGATDTQYF TGTGCCAGCAGCTCCAAAACCGGGACAGGAGCGACAGATACGCAGTATTTT
TRBD1 TRBJ1-5 TRBV28 - CASSLLGTGYQPQHF TGTGCCAGCAGTTTATTAGGGACAGGGTATCAGCCCCAGCATTTT
TRBD1 TRBJ1-5 TRBV2 once CASSLQGADNQPQHF TGTGCCAGCAGTTTACAGGGGGCGGACAATCAGCCCCAGCATTTT
TRBD1 TRBJ2-5 TRBV5-6 - CASRDNRGPQETQYF TGTGCCAGCAGAGACAACAGGGGTCCGCAAGAGACCCAGTACTTC
- TRBJ1-1 TRBV5-1 - CASRERGLRTEAFF TGCGCCAGCAGAGAAAGGGGACTTCGGACTGAAGCTTTCTTT